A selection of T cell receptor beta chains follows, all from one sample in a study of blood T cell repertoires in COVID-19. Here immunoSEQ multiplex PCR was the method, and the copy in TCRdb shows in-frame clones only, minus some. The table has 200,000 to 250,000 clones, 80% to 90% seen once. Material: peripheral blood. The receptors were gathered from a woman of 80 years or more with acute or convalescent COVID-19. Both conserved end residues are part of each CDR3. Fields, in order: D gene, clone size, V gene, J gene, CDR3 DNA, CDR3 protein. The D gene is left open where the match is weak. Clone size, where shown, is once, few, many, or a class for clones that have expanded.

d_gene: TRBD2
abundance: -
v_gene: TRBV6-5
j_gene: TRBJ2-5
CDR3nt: TGTGCCAGCACCAGCGGGGGGTACCAAGAGACCCAGTACTTC
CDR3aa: CASTSGGYQETQYF

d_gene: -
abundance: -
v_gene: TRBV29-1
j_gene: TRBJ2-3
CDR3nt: TGCAGCGTTGTAGGTATGCAGGGCGCATACACAGATACGCAGTATTTT
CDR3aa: CSVVGMQGAYTDTQYF

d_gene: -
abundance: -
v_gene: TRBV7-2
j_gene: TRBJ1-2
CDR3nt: TGTGCCAGCAGCCCAGATCCCGGGACAAGATCTAGCGGCTACACCTTC
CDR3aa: CASSPDPGTRSSGYTF

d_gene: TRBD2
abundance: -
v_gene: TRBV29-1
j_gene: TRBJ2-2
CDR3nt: TGCAGCGTTGAAGGACTAGCGGGAGGGCCTGAGATGAGCACCGGGGAGCTGTTTTTT
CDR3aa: CSVEGLAGGPEMSTGELFF

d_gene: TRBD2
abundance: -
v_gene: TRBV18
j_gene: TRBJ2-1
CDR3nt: TGTGCCAGCTCACCGGGGGAGGGTAATGAGCAGTTCTTC
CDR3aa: CASSPGEGNEQFF

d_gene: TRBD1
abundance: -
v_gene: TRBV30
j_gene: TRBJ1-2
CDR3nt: TGTGCCTGGAGTGCCCGGGACAGGGAAACTGGCTACACCTTC
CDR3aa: CAWSARDRETGYTF

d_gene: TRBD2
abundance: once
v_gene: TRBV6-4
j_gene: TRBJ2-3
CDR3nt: TGTGCCAGCAGCTCACTAGCGGGAGGGCGATCAGATACGCAGTATTTT
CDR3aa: CASSSLAGGRSDTQYF

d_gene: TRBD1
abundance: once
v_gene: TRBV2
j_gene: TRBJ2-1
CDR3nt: TGTGCCAGCAGCGCGGGACAGGGGGGATACAATGAGCAGTTCTTC
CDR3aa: CASSAGQGGYNEQFF

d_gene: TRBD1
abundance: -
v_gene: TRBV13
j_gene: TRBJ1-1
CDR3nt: TGTGCCAGCAGCTCTCAGGCCCTAACAGGGGGGAACACTGAAGCTTTCTTT
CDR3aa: CASSSQALTGGNTEAFF

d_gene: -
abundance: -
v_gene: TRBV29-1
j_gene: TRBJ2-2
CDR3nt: TGCAGCGCCCTTAAGTCGGGTGCCGGGGAGCTGTTTTTT
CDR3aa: CSALKSGAGELFF

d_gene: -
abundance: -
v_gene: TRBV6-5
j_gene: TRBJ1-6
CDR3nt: TGTGCCAGCAGGGGTCAGGGTACCCATTCACCCCTCCACTTT
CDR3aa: CASRGQGTHSPLHF

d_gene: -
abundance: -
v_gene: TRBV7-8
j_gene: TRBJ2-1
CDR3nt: TGTGCCAGCAGCCCGATACAGCGGGTCTTTGGGTTCTTC
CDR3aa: CASSPIQRVFGFF

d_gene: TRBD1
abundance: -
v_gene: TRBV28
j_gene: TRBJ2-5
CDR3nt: TGTGCCAGCAGTCGGGACAGCCAAGAGACCCAGTACTTC
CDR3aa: CASSRDSQETQYF

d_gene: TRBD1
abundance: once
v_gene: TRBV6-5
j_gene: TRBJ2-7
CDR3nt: TGTGCCAGCACCCCAACCGGGACAGGGGCCCACGAGCAGTACTTC
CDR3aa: CASTPTGTGAHEQYF

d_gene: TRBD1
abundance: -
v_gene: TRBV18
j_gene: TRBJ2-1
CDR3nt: TGTGCCAGCTCACTTGGACAGGGGGCAGGGAATGAGCAGTTCTTC
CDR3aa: CASSLGQGAGNEQFF

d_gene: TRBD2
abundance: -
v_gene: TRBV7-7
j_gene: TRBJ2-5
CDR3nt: TGTGCTAGCAGCTTAGCATGGGGAGGGCAAGAGACCCAGTACTTC
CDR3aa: CASSLAWGGQETQYF

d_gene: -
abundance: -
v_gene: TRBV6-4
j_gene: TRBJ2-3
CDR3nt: TGTGCCAGCAGTTCTCCACATAGGAGGAACCTCACAGATACGCAGTATTTT
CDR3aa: CASSSPHRRNLTDTQYF

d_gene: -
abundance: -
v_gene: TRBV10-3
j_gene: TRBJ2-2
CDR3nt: TGTGCCATCAGTCCCCAGGGCTTTGGAAACCCCGGGGAGCTGTTTTTT
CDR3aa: CAISPQGFGNPGELFF

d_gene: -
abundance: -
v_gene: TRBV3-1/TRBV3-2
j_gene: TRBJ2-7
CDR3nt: TGTGCCAGCAGCTTTAGCTCCTACGAGCAGTACTTC
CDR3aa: CASSFSSYEQYF

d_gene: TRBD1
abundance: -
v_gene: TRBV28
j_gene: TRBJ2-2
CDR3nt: TGTGCCAGCAAGGACAGGGCGAACACCGGGGAGCTGTTTTTT
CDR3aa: CASKDRANTGELFF

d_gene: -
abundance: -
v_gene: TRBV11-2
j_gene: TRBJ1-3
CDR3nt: TGTGCCAGCAGCTTAGTCACAGTCCTCTCTGGAAACACCATATATTTT
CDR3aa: CASSLVTVLSGNTIYF

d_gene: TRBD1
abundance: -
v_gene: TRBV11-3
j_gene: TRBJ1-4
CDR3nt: TGTGCCAGCAGTTACCCTCTTCTGGACAGGGGCGAAGAAAAACTGTTTTTT
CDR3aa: CASSYPLLDRGEEKLFF

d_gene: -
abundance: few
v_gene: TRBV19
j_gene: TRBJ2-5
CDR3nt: TGTGCCAGTAGTCAGGGTAACCAAGAGACCCAGTACTTC
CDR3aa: CASSQGNQETQYF

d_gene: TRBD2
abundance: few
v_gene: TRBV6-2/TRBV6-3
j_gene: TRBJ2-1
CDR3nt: TGTGCCAGCAGCCTAACTAGCGGGGCGGATGAGCAGTTCTTC
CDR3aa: CASSLTSGADEQFF

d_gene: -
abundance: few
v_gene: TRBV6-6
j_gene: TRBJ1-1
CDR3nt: TGTGCCAGCAGTATCCCACAGGGCAGAGGGACTGAAGCTTTCTTT
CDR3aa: CASSIPQGRGTEAFF

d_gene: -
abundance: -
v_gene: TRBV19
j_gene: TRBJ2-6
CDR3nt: TGTGCCAGTGTAACGAGCTCTGGGGCCAACGTCCTGACTTTC
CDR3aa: CASVTSSGANVLTF

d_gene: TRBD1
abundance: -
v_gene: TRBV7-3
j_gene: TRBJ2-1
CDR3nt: TGTGCCAGCAGCCCTCCCGGACAGGGGTCTCATGAGCAGTTCTTC
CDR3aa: CASSPPGQGSHEQFF

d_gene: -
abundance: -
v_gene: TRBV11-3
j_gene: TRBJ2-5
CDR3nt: TGTGCCAGCAGCTGGGCCGGGAGCCAAGAGACCCAGTACTTC
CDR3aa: CASSWAGSQETQYF

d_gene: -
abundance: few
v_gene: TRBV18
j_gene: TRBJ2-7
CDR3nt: TGTGCCAGCTCACGAGGCCGCGAAAACCACTACGAGCAGTACTTC
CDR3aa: CASSRGRENHYEQYF

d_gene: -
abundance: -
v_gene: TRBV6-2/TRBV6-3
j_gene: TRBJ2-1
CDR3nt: TGTGCCAGCAGTTACTCCGGAGGGGGCTATGAGCAGTTCTTC
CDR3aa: CASSYSGGGYEQFF

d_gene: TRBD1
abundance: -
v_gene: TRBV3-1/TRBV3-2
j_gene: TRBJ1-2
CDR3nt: TGTGCCAGCAGCCATCCGACAGGGGTTAACTATGGCTACACCTTC
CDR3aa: CASSHPTGVNYGYTF

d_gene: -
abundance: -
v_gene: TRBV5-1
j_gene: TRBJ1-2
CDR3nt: TGCGCCAGCAGCCTCCTTGGTGGGGGGAGTGGCTACACCTTC
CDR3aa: CASSLLGGGSGYTF

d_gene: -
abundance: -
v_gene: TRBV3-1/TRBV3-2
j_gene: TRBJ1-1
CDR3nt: TGTGCCAGCAGCCAAGATCCGGCAGGGGCGAACACTGAAGCTTTCTTT
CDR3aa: CASSQDPAGANTEAFF

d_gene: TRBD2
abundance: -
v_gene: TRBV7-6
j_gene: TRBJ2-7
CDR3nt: TGTGCCAGCAGCTACACTGGCGGGGGGGTCTACGAGCAGTACTTC
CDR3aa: CASSYTGGGVYEQYF

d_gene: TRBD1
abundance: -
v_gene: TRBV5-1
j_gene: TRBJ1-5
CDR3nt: TGCGCCAGCAGCTGGACAGGGAATCAGCCCCAGCATTTT
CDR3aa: CASSWTGNQPQHF

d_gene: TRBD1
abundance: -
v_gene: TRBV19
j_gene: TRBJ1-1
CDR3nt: TGTGCCAGTTGGCGGGACAGGGAGTTTGCTTTCTTT
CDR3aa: CASWRDREFAFF

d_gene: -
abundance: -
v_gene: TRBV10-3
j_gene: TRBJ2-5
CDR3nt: TGTGCCATCAGTGGGGCCCGGGGGAACCAAGAGACCCAGTACTTC
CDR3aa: CAISGARGNQETQYF

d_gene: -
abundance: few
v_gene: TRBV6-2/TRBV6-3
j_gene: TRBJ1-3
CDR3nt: TGTGCCAGCAGTTATAGTTCGTTCTCTGGAAACACCATATATTTT
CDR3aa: CASSYSSFSGNTIYF

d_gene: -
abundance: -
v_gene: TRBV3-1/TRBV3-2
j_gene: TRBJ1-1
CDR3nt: TGTGCCAGCAGCCAAAATGGGGCAGAAGCTTTCTTT
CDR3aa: CASSQNGAEAFF

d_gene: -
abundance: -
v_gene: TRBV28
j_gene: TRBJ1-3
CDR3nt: TGTGCCAGCAGTTTATCGGTTGGTGGAAACACCATATATTTT
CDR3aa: CASSLSVGGNTIYF

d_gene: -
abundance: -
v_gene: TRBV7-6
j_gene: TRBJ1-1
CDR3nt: TGTGCCAGCAGCTATGCAGGCTTGAACACTGAAGCTTTCTTT
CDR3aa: CASSYAGLNTEAFF

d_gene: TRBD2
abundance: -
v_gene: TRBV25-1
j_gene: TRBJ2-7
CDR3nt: TGTGCCAGCAGTCCTAGCGGGGCATCCTACGAGCAGTACTTC
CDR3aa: CASSPSGASYEQYF

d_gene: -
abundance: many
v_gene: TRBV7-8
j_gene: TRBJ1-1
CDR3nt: TGTGCCAGCAGCCGCGAGGGCGGCCGGCGGGGCACTGAAGCTTTCTTT
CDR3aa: CASSREGGRRGTEAFF

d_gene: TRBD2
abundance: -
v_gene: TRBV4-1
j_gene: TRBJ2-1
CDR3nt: TGCGCCAGCAGCCAAGTTCCTAGCGGGCTACACAATGAGCAGTTCTTC
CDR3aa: CASSQVPSGLHNEQFF

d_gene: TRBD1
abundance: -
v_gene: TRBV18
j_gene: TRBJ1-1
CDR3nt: TGTGCCAGCTCACCAACAATGGGACAGGGTTCGACTGAAGCTTTCTTT
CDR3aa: CASSPTMGQGSTEAFF

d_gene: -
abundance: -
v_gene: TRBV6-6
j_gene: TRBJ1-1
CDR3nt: TGTGCCAGCAGTCCCCATGACACTGAAGCTTTCTTT
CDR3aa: CASSPHDTEAFF

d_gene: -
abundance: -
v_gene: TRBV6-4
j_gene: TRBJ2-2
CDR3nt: TGTGCCAGCAGTCCCGGGACTGCGAACACCGGGGAGCTGTTTTTT
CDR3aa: CASSPGTANTGELFF

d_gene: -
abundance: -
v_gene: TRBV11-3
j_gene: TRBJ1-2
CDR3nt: TGTGCCAGCAGCCTGACAGTTGGGGACTATGGCTACACCTTC
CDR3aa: CASSLTVGDYGYTF

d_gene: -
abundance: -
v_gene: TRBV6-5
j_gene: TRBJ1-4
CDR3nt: TGTGCCAGCAGTTACTCGGCGGGGGAGGGTGAAAAACTGTTTTTT
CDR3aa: CASSYSAGEGEKLFF

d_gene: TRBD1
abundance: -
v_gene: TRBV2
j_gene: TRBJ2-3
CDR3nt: TGTGCCAGCCAACAGGGGGCTGGGTATACGCAGTATTTT
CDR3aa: CASQQGAGYTQYF

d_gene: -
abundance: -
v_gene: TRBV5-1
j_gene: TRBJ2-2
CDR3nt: TGCGCCAGCAGCTTGGATCTACAGGGGAACACCGGGGAGCTGTTTTTT
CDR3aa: CASSLDLQGNTGELFF

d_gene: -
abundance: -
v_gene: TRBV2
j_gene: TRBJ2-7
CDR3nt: TGTGCCAGCAGTGAACAGGGCTCCTACGAGCAGTACTTC
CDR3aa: CASSEQGSYEQYF

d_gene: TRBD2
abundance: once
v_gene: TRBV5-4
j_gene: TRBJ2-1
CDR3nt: TGTGCCAGCAGCTTGATGGGGGGGTCGGGCAATGAGCAGTTCTTC
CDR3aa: CASSLMGGSGNEQFF

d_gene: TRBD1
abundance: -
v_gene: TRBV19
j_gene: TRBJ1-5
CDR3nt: TGTGCCAGTAGGGAACAGGGGGCCCTTAATCAGCCCCAGCATTTT
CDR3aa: CASREQGALNQPQHF

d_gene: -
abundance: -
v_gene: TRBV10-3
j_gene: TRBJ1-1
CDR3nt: TGTGCCATCAGTGTTGGGCAAAGCTCCGCTGAAGCTTTCTTT
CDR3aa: CAISVGQSSAEAFF